This entry lists 19 T cell receptor beta chains sequenced from one sample in a study of T cell responses to AZD1222 COVID-19 vaccine. Clones were sequenced by immunoSEQ multiplex PCR, and TCRdb holds only the in-frame ones, with some missing. This table holds 200,000 or so clones, over 70% found once. The sample consisted of peripheral blood, taken on day 0 of MenACWY control vaccination. These receptors came from an adult in good health.

About this clone itself: The same CDR3 arises from other DNA sequences in this sample as well. The V gene is TRBV6-5, the J gene TRBJ2-2; D is ambiguous. Germline V gene data show CDR1 as MNHEY and CDR2 as SVGAGI. V was trimmed by 0 bases and J by 8 bases, leaving 4 bases between them. The CDR3 is made up of 12 amino acids. The CDR3: CASSYSTGELFF. In DNA form, the CDR3 reads TGTGCCAGCAGTTACTCTACAGGGGAGCTGTTTTTT.

This rearrangement joins TRBV7-9 to TRBJ1-4; unclear D gene. Trimming pared 2 bases from V and 8 bases from J, leaving 15 bases between. Germline V gene sequence: CDR1 SEHNR, CDR2 FQNEAQ (reference sequence). This CDR3 comprises 15 residues. CDR3 DNA sequence: TGTGCCAGCAGCTTATTTGGCCGTGGGGAGGAAAAACTGTTTTTT. This sequence encodes CASSLFGRGEEKLFF.

V usage is TRBV6-1 and J usage is TRBJ2-3; TRBD2 might be the D (5 bases). V was pared by 1 base and J by 5 bases, with 10 bases between. Germline V gene data show CDR1 as MNHNS and CDR2 as SASEGT. The CDR3 runs 14 residues. The CDR3 sequence is CASSEGRKGDTQYF. CDR3 DNA: TGTGCCAGCAGTGAAGGGAGGAAGGGAGATACGCAGTATTTT.

J is TRBJ1-5 and V is TRBV5-4; the D gene is possibly TRBD1 (6 bases). Germline lookup yields CDR1 SGHNT and CDR2 YYREEE (reference sequence). The CDR3 loop spans 13 amino acids. V lost 4 bases and J lost 5, with 10 bases in between. Here the CDR3 DNA reads TGTGCCAGCAGCCCGGACAGAGATCAGCCCCAGCATTTT. It yields the protein CASSPDRDQPQHF. The full variable domain, completed using reference TRBV5-4 and TRBJ1-5, is ETGVTQSPTHLIKTRGQQVTLRCSSQSGHNTVSWYQQALGQGPQFIFQYYREEENGRGNFPPRFSGLQFPNYSSELNVNALELDDSALYLCASSPDRDQPQHFGDGTRLSIL.

V and J are TRBV29-1 and TRBJ1-2, with 9 bases fitting TRBD1. Losses at the gene ends were 4 bases for V and 8 bases for J; bases not matched to a gene: 14. The germline gives CDR1 SQVTM, CDR2 ANQGSEA. The CDR3 covers 15 residues. CDR3 DNA: TGCAGCGTTGTGAGGGGGGAGGGACAGGGCAGCGGCTACACCTTC. This gives the protein CSVVRGEGQGSGYTF. The full variable domain, its missing parts supplied by reference TRBV29-1 and TRBJ1-2, is SAVISQKPSRDICQRGTSLTIQCQVDSQVTMMFWYRQQPGQSLTLIATANQGSEATYESGFVIDKFPISRPNLTFSTLTVSNMSPEDSSIYLCSVVRGEGQGSGYTFGSGTRLTVV.

The V gene is TRBV29-1, the J gene TRBJ1-2; 10 nucleotides align to TRBD1. CDR3 size: 14 residues. Trimming at V came to 6 bases and at J to 7 bases, leaving 11 bases not matched to a gene. Germline values: CDR1 SQVTM, CDR2 ANQGSEA. CDR3 in amino acids: CSVGLPGQGIGYTF. Written as DNA, the CDR3 is TGCAGCGTCGGACTCCCGGGACAGGGGATTGGCTACACCTTC.

The gene calls are TRBV28 and TRBJ1-2, with D unclear. Germline V gives CDR1 MDHEN, CDR2 SYDVKM. The V and J ends lost 10 bases and 7 bases respectively, with 10 bases between them. The CDR3 is 10 residues long. This CDR3 reads CATRVVGYTF. The CDR3 coding sequence is TGTGCCACTCGAGTTGTTGGCTACACCTTC.

This clone appeared once. This chain joins TRBV6-5 and TRBJ2-1, with TRBD2 matching over 8 bases. After removal of 7 bases from V and 5 bases from J, the junction contained 7 bases not matched to a gene. Looked up from germline, CDR1 is MNHEY and CDR2 is SVGAGI. The CDR3 covers 14 residues. CDR3 sequence reads: CASNGGVRDNEQFF. The CDR3 DNA reads as TGTGCCAGCAACGGGGGGGTCCGTGACAATGAGCAGTTCTTC.

The chain employs TRBV28 and TRBJ1-4; D is unresolved. Germline V gene sequence: CDR1 MDHEN, CDR2 SYDVKM. The CDR3 has 11 residues. V lost 3 bases and J lost 8, with 4 bases in between. Written as DNA, the CDR3 is TGTGCCAGCAGTTTCAGAGAAAAACTGTTTTTT. Translation gives CASSFREKLFF.

This clone appeared many times. V usage is TRBV7-9 and J usage is TRBJ2-1, with TRBD1 identical over 10 bases. Losses at the gene ends were 1 base for V and 8 bases for J; bases not matched to a gene: 5. Germline V lookup: CDR1 SEHNR, CDR2 FQNEAQ (reference sequence). The CDR3 is made up of 15 amino acids. The CDR3 is CASSLDGTGADEQFF. The CDR3 DNA reads as TGTGCCAGCAGCTTAGACGGGACAGGGGCCGATGAGCAGTTCTTC.

The chain uses TRBV28 and TRBJ2-5; 8 bases agree with TRBD1. Germline V gene lookup returns CDR1 MDHEN and CDR2 SYDVKM. V gave up 6 bases and J gave up 2 bases; unmatched junction bases: 14. This CDR3 contains 17 residues. The CDR3 nucleotides are TGTGCCAGCAGCTCAAACCCCGGCAGGGGGCCTCAAGAGACCCAGTACTTC. The encoded protein is CASSSNPGRGPQETQYF.

This chain uses TRBV18 with TRBJ1-2, with D perhaps TRBD1 (5 bases). Trimming stripped 3 bases from V and 7 bases from J, with 15 bases between. Germline assignment: CDR1 KGHSH and CDR2 LQKENI. The CDR3 spans 14 residues. The CDR3 loop reads CASSPQGEFRGYTF. CDR3 sequence (DNA): TGTGCCAGCTCACCCCAGGGTGAATTTCGTGGCTACACCTTC.

This chain connects TRBV4-2 to TRBJ2-7; the D gene is possibly TRBD2 (6 bases). Germline CDR1 and CDR2: LGHNA and YNFKEQ. V shed 4 bases and J shed 2 bases, with 15 bases lying between them. The CDR3 is 15 amino acids. CDR3 region: CASSPKEEGPYEQYF. The DNA of the CDR3 is TGTGCCAGCAGCCCTAAGGAGGAGGGGCCCTACGAGCAGTACTTC.

The chain links TRBV27 to TRBJ1-3; D is uncertain. V was cut by 5 bases and J by 3 bases, with 5 bases left in between. CDR1 is MNHEY and CDR2 is SMNVEV in the germline V gene (reference sequence). This CDR3 spans 12 amino acids. CDR3 nucleotides: TGTGCCAGCAGTCCGGATGGAAACACCATATATTTT. It is translated as CASSPDGNTIYF.

The rearrangement uses TRBV4-1 and TRBJ2-7, with 8 bases that match TRBD2. CDR3 length: 15 residues. J was trimmed by 4 bases and V by 1 base; bases with no gene match: 6. Germline-derived CDR1 and CDR2 are MGHRA and YSYEKL. The CDR3 region is CASSQVPGLAYEQYF. CDR3 DNA sequence: TGCGCCAGCAGCCAAGTGCCCGGACTAGCTTACGAGCAGTACTTC.

The rearrangement uses TRBV4-3 and TRBJ2-7; D gene uncertain. The CDR3 extends over 15 amino acids. V lost 3 bases and J 6 bases, leaving 18 bases between the germline ends. Germline V gene sequence: CDR1 LGHNA, CDR2 YSLEER. The DNA of the CDR3 is TGCGCCAGCAGCCAGGCCGCCGGATCCTTTCTCGAGCAGTACTTC. Protein sequence: CASSQAAGSFLEQYF.

The V and J genes are TRBV6-2 or TRBV6-3 and TRBJ1-2; no clear D gene. The germline gives CDR1 MNHEY, CDR2 SVGEGT. The CDR3 spans 16 residues. V gave up 2 bases and J gave up 4 bases, with 17 bases separating them. The DNA for the CDR3 is TGTGCCAGCAGTTACGTTAAAGTTGGACTGGGCTATGGCTACACCTTC. This sequence encodes CASSYVKVGLGYGYTF.

The chain couples TRBV7-2 to TRBJ1-2, with 7 bases fitting TRBD1. This CDR3 is 14 amino acids long. The germline gives CDR1 SGHTA, CDR2 FQGNSA. After removal of 6 bases from V and 8 bases from J, the junction contained 12 bases not matched to a gene. CDR3 sequence: CASSSTDRVDGYTF. DNA of the CDR3: TGTGCCAGCAGTTCTACCGACAGGGTCGACGGCTACACCTTC.

This sequence joins TRBV7-9 and TRBJ1-2; possibly TRBD1 for D (5 bases). The CDR3 runs 14 residues. The V gene lost 7 bases and the J gene lost 7 bases, with 19 bases spanning the gap. CDR1 and CDR2 (germline): SEHNR, FQNEAQ (reference sequence). The CDR3 DNA sequence: TGTGCCAGCACCCCCCCCCAGGGCTGGCGTGGCTACACCTTC. It translates to CASTPPQGWRGYTF. The whole variable domain, filled in from reference TRBV7-9 and TRBJ1-2, reads DTGVSQNPRHKITKRGQNVTFRCDPISEHNRLYWYRQTLGQGPEFLTYFQNEAQLEKSRLLSDRFSAERPKGSFSTLEIQRTEQGDSAMYLCASTPPQGWRGYTFGSGTRLTVV.